This T cell receptor beta chain was observed in a study of T-cell reconstitution after alpha-beta-depleted transplantation in children (dated by TCRdb to the mid-2010s). Study-level background: Using TCR repertoire profiling, the study quantitatively followed how T-cell immune reconstitution unfolded in children after TCRalphabeta/CD19-depleted allogeneic hematopoietic cell transplantation.

Overall study outcomes, separate from this receptor: About two months after transplant, the apparently early recovery of alphabetaT-cell counts reportedly depended on just several hundred clones that had expanded rapidly and came from non-depleted graft cells. Over the following months the frequencies of hyperexpanded clones went down, and after one year T-cell counts and TCRbeta diversity were mostly credited to newly produced T cells. The high TCRbeta diversity at day 60 in some patients was ascribed to recipient T cells and intrathymic progenitors that had survived conditioning.

This clonotype was seen repeatedly, ten times or more. Its cognate antigen has yet to be identified. Base qualities were left out, and no much larger clone turns up one base away. Based on the germline V gene, the CDR1 and CDR2 sequences are MNHEY and SVGAGI. Counted from cysteine to phenylalanine, this CDR3 has 14 amino acids. This entry keeps only the CDR3 DNA: 42 bases, framed from base 1. The junction shows trimming of 2 bases on V and 2 bases on J, and the gene matches do not reach 1 base of it. The library came from PCR. TCRdb records Illumina HiSeq 2500 as the sequencer. Molecular barcoding was employed in the preparation of TCR libraries, with unique molecular identifiers being used to normalize TCRbeta repertoire quantification. Through fastp at Q25 and MiXCR, TCRdb rebuilt clones from the public reads, retaining in-frame beta chains. When rows share a CDR3 protein, they turn into one entry using the most common DNA and genes. The sample table shows around 270,000 distinct CDR3 sequences, and 7.5% to 9% are seen once. Approximately 9.6% of the sample is in the top ten clones.

The treatment or condition label, read with the paper, signifies: allogeneic hematopoietic cell transplantation with graft depleted of TCRalphabeta T cells and CD19 B cells. Transplant recipients were children who received TCRalphabeta/CD19-depleted allogeneic hematopoietic cell grafts. The specimen comprised peripheral blood, sampled 360 days after TCRalphabeta/CD19-depleted stem cell transplant. In this chain, TRBV6-5 is recombined with TRBJ1-2; 8 middle bases align to TRBD1. The TCR sequence derives from a female patient between 2 and 10 years old who had a stem cell transplant for Fanconi anemia, so the T cells may come from the graft donor. The DNA sequence is given as TGTGCCAGCAGTTACGGACAGGGCAACTATGGCTACACCTTC. Its amino acids are CASSYGQGNYGYTF.